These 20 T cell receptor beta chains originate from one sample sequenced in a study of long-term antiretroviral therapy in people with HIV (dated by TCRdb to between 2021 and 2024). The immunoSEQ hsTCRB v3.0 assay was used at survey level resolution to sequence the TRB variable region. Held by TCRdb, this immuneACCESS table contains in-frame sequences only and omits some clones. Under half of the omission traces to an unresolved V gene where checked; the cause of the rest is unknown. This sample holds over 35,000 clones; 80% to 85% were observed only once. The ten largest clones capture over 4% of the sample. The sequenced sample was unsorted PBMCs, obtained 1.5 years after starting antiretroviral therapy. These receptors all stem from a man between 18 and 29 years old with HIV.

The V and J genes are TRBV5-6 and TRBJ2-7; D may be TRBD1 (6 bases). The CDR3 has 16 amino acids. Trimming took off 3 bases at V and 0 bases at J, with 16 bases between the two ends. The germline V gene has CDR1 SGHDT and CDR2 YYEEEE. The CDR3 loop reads CASSYSDRLRSYEQYF. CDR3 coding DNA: TGTGCCAGCAGCTACTCGGACAGACTCCGCTCCTACGAGCAGTACTTC.

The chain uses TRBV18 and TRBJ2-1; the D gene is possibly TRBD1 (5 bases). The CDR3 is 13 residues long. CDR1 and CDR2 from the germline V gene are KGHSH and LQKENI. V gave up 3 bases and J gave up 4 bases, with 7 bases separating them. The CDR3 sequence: CASSPKGYNEQFF. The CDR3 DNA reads TGTGCCAGCTCACCGAAGGGGTACAATGAGCAGTTCTTC.

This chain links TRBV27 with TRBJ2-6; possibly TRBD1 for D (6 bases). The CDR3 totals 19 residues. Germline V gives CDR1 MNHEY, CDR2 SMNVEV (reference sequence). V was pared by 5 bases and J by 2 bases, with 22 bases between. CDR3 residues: CASSSYRDRTHPGANVLTF. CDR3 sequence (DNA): TGTGCCAGCAGTAGCTACAGGGACCGGACGCATCCTGGGGCCAACGTCCTGACTTTC. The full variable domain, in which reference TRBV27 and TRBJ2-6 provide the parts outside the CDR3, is EAQVTQNPRYLITVTGKKLTVTCSQNMNHEYMSWYRQDPGLGLRQIYYSMNVEVTDKGDVPEGYKVSRKEKRNFPLILESPSPNQTSLYFCASSSYRDRTHPGANVLTFGAGSRLTVL.

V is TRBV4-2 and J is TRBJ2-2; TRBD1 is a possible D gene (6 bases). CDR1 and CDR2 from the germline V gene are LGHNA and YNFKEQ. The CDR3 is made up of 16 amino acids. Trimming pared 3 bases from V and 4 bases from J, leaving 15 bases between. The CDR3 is CASSHSGDISTGELFF. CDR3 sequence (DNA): TGTGCCAGCAGCCATAGTGGGGACATTTCCACCGGGGAGCTGTTTTTT.

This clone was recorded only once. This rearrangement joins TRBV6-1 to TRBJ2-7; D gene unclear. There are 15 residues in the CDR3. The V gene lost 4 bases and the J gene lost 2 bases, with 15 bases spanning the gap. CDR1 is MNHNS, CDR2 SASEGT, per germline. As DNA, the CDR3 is TGTGCCAGCAGTGGATACCCGGGCCTACCCTACGAGCAGTACTTC. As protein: CASSGYPGLPYEQYF.

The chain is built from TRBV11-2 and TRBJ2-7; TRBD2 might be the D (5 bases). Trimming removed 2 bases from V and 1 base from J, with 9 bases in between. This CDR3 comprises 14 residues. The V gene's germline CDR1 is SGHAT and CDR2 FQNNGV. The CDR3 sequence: CASSLYEGSYEQYF. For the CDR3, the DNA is TGTGCCAGCAGCTTATATGAGGGATCCTACGAGCAGTACTTC.

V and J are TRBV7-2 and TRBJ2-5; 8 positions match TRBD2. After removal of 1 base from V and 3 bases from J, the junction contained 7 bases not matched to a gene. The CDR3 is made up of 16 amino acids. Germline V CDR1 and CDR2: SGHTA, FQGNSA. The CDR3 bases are TGTGCCAGCAGCTTAGTATCCACTAGCGGTAAAGAGACCCAGTACTTC. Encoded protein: CASSLVSTSGKETQYF.

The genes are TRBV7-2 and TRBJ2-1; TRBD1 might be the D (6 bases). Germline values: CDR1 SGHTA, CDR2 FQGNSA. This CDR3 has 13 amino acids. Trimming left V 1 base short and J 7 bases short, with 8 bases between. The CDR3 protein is CASSLGQVNEQFF. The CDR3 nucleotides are TGTGCCAGCAGCTTAGGACAGGTGAATGAGCAGTTCTTC. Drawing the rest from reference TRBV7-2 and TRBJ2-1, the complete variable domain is GAGVSQSPSNKVTEKGKDVELRCDPISGHTALYWYRQSLGQGLEFLIYFQGNSAPDKSGLPSDRFSAERTGGSVSTLTIQRTQQEDSAVYLCASSLGQVNEQFFGPGTRLTVL.

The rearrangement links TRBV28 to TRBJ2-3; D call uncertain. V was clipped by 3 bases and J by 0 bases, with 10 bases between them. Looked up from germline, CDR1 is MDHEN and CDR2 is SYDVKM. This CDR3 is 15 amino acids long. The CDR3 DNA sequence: TGTGCCAGCAGTTTGTTCGGGCGAAGCACAGATACGCAGTATTTT. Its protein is CASSLFGRSTDTQYF.

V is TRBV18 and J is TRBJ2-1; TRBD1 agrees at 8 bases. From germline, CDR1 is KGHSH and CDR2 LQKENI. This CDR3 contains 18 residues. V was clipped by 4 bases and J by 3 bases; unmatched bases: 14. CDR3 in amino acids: CASSLRTGLISSYNEQFF. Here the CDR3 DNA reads TGTGCCAGCTCACTCAGGACAGGGTTAATCTCGAGCTACAATGAGCAGTTCTTC.

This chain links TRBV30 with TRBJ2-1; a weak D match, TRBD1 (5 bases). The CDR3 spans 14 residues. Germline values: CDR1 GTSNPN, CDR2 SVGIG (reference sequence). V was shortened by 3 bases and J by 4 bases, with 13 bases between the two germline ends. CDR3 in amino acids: CAWRRGDSYNEQFF. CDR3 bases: TGTGCCTGGAGGAGAGGTGACAGTTACAATGAGCAGTTCTTC.

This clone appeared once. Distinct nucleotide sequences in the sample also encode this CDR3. The CDR3 is CASSPKGDTQYF. CDR3 nucleotides: TGTGCCAGCTCACCAAAGGGAGATACGCAGTATTTT. The J gene is TRBJ2-3, the V gene TRBV18; D is unresolved. V was cut by 2 bases and J by 5 bases, with 5 bases left in between. This CDR3 spans 12 amino acids. CDR1 is KGHSH, CDR2 LQKENI, per germline.

CDR3 nucleotides: TGTGCCAGCAGTGCCTACATGGACGGGAACACTGAAGCTTTCTTT. Translating gives CASSAYMDGNTEAFF. This sequence joins TRBV25-1 and TRBJ1-1, with D unresolved. Germline values: CDR1 MGHDK, CDR2 SYGVNS. This CDR3 is 15 amino acids long. V was trimmed by 4 bases and J by 1 base, leaving 13 bases between them.

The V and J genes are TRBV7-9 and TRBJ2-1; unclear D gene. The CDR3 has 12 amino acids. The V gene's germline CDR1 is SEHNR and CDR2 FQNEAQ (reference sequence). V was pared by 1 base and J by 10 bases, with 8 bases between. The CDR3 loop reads CASSLDFDEQFF. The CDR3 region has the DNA TGTGCCAGCAGCTTAGATTTTGACGAGCAGTTCTTC. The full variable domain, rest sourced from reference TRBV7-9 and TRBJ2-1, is DTGVSQNPRHKITKRGQNVTFRCDPISEHNRLYWYRQTLGQGPEFLTYFQNEAQLEKSRLLSDRFSAERPKGSFSTLEIQRTEQGDSAMYLCASSLDFDEQFFGPGTRLTVL.

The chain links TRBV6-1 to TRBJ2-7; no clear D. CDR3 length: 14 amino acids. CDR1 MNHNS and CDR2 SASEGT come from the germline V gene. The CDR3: CATRRGRSPYEQYF. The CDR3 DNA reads TGTGCGACGAGACGCGGAAGGAGCCCCTACGAGCAGTACTTC.

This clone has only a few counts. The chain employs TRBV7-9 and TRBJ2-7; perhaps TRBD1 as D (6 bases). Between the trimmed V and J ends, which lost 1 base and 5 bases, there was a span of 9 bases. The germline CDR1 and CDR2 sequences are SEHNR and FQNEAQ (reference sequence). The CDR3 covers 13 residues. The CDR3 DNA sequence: TGTGCCAGCAGCTTAGGGGGGCGGGACGAGCAGTACTTC. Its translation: CASSLGGRDEQYF. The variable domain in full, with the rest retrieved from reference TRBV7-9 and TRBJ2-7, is DTGVSQNPRHKITKRGQNVTFRCDPISEHNRLYWYRQTLGQGPEFLTYFQNEAQLEKSRLLSDRFSAERPKGSFSTLEIQRTEQGDSAMYLCASSLGGRDEQYFGPGTRLTVT.

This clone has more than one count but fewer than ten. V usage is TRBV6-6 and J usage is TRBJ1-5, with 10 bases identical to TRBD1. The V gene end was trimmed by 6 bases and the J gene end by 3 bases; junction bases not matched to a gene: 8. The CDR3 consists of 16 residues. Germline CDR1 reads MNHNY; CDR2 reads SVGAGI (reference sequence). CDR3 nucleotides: TGTGCCAGCAGGGATGACAGGGGGCTGAACAATCAGCCCCAGCATTTT. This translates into CASRDDRGLNNQPQHF.

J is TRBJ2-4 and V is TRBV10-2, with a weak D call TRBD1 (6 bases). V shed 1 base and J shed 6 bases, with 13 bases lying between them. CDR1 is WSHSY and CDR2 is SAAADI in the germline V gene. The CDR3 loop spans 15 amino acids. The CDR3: CASSEYTGTPNIQYF. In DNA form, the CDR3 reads TGCGCCAGCAGTGAGTATACGGGGACACCAAACATTCAGTACTTC.

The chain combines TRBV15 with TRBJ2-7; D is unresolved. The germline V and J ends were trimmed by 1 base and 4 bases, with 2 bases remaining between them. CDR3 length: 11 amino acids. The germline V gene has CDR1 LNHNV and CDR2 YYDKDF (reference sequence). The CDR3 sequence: CATSRGYEQYF. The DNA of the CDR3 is TGTGCCACCAGCAGAGGGTACGAGCAGTACTTC.

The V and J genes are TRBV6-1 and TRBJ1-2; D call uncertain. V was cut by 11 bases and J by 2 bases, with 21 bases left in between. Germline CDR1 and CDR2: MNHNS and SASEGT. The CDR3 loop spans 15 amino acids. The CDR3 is CAGQSFGPGNYGYTF. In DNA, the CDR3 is TGTGCCGGCCAATCGTTTGGACCGGGGAACTATGGCTACACCTTC.